This T cell receptor beta chain was identified during a study of early T cells in non-severe SARS-CoV-2 infection. Study at large: RNA in bulk from unsorted whole blood was sequenced, and chains were unpaired.

The TCR library protocol was used to attach unique molecular identifiers. These identifiers were attached to individual cDNA molecules. TCRdb reprocessed the 5' RACE reads with MiXCR, giving one entry per CDR3 protein. The repertoire has some 70,000 distinct CDR3 sequences, roughly 8.7% of them found once; the top ten carry just under 6%. About this clonotype itself: What it binds is not known.

Study-wide points: Sequences matched to VDJdb favored anti-spike CD8 responses, while private and CD4 specificities were missed.

The CDR3 has 15 amino acids. Germline-derived CDR1 and CDR2 are SGHRS and YFSETQ. With 3 bases clipped from V and 3 bases from J, the junction kept 3 bases outside the gene matches. The sample was whole blood. The rearrangement uses TRBV5-1 and TRBJ2-3; 11 bases map to TRBD1. The clonotype was recovered from an adult who was a healthcare worker with PCR-confirmed SARS-CoV-2 infection or an uninfected control (not recorded which). CDR3 DNA sequence: TGCGCCAGCAGCTCCTGGGACAGGGGGACAGATACGCAGTATTTT. The encoded protein is CASSSWDRGTDTQYF.